The subject of this entry is one T cell receptor beta chain. The germline gene is not matched at one end of the junction; a read error may be the cause. Clones were read by immunoSEQ multiplex PCR, and TCRdb kept only the in-frame ones, dropping some. This sample has about 250,000 clones, with 80% to 90% found just once. The sample is drawn from a study of blood T cell repertoires in COVID-19. This CDR3 is 17 amino acids long. Germline lookup yields CDR1 SQVTM and CDR2 ANQGSEA. The sequenced material came from PBMCs or T cells enriched from blood (not recorded which). The chain joins TRBV29-1 to TRBJ2-5; 10 bases fit TRBD2. The source is a young woman who had recovered from COVID-19. The CDR3 reads CSAEDRALAGTGETQYF. The CDR3 DNA reads as TGCAGCGCTGAAGATCGGGCACTAGCGGGGACCGGCGAGACCCAGTACTTC. Full variable domain (outside the CDR3, taken from reference TRBV29-1 and TRBJ2-5): SAVISQKPSRDICQRGTSLTIQCQVDSQVTMMFWYRQQPGQSLTLIATANQGSEATYESGFVIDKFPISRPNLTFSTLTVSNMSPEDSSIYLCSAEDRALAGTGETQYFGPGTRLLVL.